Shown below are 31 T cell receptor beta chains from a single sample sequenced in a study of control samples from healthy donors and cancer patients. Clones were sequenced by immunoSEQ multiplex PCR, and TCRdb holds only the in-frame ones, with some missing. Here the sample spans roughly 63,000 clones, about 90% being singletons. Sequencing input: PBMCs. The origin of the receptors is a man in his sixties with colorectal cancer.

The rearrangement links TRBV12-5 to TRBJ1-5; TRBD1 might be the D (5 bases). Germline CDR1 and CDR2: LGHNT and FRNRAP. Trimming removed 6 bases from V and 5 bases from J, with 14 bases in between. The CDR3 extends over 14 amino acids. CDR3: CASGRGGDYQPQHF. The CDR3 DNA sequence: TGTGCTAGTGGCCGGGGGGGGGATTATCAGCCCCAGCATTTT.

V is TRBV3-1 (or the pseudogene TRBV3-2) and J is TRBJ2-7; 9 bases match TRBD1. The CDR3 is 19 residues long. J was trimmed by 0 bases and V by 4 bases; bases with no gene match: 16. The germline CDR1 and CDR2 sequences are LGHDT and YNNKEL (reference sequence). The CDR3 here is CASSLLPGQGRGSSYEQYF. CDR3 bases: TGTGCCAGCAGCCTACTCCCTGGACAGGGGAGAGGAAGCTCCTACGAGCAGTACTTC.

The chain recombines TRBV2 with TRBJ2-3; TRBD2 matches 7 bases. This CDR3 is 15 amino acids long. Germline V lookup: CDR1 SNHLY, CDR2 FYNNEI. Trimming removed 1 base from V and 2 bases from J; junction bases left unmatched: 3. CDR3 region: CASSEGRGNTDTQYF. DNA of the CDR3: TGTGCCAGCAGTGAAGGGCGGGGGAACACAGATACGCAGTATTTT.

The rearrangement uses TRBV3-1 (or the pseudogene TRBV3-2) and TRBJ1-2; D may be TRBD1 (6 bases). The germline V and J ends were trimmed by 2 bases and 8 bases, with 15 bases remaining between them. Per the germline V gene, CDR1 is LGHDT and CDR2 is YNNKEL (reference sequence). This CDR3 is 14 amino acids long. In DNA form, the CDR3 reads TGTGCCAGCAGCCAACCAGGGGTCGGATACGGCTACACCTTC. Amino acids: CASSQPGVGYGYTF.

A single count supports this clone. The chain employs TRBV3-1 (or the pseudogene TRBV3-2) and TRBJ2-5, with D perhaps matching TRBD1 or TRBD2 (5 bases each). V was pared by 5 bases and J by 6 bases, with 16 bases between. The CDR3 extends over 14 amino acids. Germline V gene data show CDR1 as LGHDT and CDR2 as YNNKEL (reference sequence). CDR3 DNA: TGTGCCAGCAGCTCCCCTCGGGGCCGCCAGACCCAGTACTTC. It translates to CASSSPRGRQTQYF.

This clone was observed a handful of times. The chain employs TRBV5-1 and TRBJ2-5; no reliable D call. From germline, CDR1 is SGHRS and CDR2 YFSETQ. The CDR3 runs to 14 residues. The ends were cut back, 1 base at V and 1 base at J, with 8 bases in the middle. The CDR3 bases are TGCGCCAGCAGCTTGCCAGCGACCCAAGAGACCCAGTACTTC. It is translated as CASSLPATQETQYF.

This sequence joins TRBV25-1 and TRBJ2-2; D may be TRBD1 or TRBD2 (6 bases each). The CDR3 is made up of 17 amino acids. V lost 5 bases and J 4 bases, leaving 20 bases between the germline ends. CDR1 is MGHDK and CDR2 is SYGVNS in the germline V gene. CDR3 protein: CASSLRGAGGTTGELFF. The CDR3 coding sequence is TGTGCCAGCAGTCTAAGGGGGGCCGGGGGCACCACCGGGGAGCTGTTTTTT.

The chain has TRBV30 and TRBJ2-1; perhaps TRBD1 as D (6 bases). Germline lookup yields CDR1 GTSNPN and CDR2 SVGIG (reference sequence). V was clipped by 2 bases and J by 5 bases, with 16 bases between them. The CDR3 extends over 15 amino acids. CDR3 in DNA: TGTGCCTGGAGTCCTCTCGGACAGAATAACAATGAGCAGTTCTTC. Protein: CAWSPLGQNNNEQFF. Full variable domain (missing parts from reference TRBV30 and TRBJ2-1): SQTIHQWPATLVQPVGSPLSLECTVEGTSNPNLYWYRQAAGRGLQLLFYSVGIGQISSEVPQNLSASRPQDRQFILSSKKLLLSDSGFYLCAWSPLGQNNNEQFFGPGTRLTVL.

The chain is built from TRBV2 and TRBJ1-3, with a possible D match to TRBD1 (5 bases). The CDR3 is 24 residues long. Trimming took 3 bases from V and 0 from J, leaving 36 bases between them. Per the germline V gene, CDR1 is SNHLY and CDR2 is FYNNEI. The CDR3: CASSEMPKWGILLGTINSGNTIYF. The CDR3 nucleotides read TGTGCCAGCAGTGAGATGCCAAAATGGGGAATCTTACTTGGGACTATCAACTCTGGAAACACCATATATTTT.

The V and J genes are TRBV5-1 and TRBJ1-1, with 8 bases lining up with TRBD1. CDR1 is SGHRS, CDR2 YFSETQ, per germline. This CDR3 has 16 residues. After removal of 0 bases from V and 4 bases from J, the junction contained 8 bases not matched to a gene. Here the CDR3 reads CASSLGIRGQGTEAFF. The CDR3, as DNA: TGCGCCAGCAGCTTGGGTATCAGGGGGCAAGGCACTGAAGCTTTCTTT. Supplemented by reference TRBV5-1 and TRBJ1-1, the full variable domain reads KAGVTQTPRYLIKTRGQQVTLSCSPISGHRSVSWYQQTPGQGLQFLFEYFSETQRNKGNFPGRFSGRQFSNSRSEMNVSTLELGDSALYLCASSLGIRGQGTEAFFGQGTRLTVV.

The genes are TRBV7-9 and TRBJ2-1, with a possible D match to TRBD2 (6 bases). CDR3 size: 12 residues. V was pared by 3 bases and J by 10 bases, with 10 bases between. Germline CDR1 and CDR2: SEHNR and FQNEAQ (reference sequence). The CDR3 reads CASSLGGWEQFF. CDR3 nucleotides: TGTGCCAGCAGCTTGGGGGGATGGGAGCAGTTCTTC.

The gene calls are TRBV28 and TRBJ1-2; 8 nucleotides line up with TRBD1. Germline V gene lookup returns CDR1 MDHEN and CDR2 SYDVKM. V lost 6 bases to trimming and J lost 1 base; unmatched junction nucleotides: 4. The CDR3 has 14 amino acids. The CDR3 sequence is CASSRDRYNYGYTF. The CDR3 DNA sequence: TGTGCCAGCAGCCGGGACAGGTATAACTATGGCTACACCTTC.

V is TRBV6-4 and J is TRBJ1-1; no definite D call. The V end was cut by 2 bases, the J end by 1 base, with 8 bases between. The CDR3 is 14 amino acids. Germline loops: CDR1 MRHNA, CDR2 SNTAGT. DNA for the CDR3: TGTGCCAGCAGTGACCGCGACAAGAACACTGAAGCTTTCTTT. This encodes CASSDRDKNTEAFF.

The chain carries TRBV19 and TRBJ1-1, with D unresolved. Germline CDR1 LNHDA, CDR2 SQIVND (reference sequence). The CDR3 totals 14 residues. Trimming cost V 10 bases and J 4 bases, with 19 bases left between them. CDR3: CATSTRTSGTEAFF. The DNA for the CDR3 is TGTGCCACATCAACCCGGACCTCGGGCACTGAAGCTTTCTTT.

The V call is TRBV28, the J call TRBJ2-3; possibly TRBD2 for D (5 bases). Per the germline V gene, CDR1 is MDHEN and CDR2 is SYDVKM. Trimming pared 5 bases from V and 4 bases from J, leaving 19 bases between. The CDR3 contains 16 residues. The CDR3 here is CASSDRLASFSDTQYF. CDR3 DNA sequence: TGTGCCAGCAGTGATCGGTTGGCTAGCTTCTCAGATACGCAGTATTTT.

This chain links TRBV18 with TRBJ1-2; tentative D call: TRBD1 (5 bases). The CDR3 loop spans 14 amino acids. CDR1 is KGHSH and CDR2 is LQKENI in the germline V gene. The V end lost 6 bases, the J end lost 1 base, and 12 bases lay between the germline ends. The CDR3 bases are TGTGCCAGCTCGCGGGCAGACAGTAACTATGGCTACACCTTC. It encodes CASSRADSNYGYTF.

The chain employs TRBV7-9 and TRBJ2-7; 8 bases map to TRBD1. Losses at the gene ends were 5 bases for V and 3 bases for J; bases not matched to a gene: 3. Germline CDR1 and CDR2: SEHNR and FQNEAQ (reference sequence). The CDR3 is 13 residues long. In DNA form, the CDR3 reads TGTGCCAGCAGCCCAACAGGGGGCTACGAGCAGTACTTC. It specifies CASSPTGGYEQYF.

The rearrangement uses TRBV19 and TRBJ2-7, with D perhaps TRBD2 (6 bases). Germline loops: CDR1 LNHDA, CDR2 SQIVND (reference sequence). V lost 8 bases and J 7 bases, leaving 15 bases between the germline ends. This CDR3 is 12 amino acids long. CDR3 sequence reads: CASGVGGGEQYF. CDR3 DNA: TGTGCCAGTGGGGTGGGAGGCGGAGAGCAGTACTTC.

CDR3 sequence (DNA): TGTGCCAGTAGTACCTCGGGCTACGAGCAGTACTTC. Protein product: CASSTSGYEQYF. The J gene is TRBJ2-7, the V gene TRBV19; D unclear. CDR1 LNHDA and CDR2 SQIVND come from the germline V gene (reference sequence). With 4 bases removed from V and 3 bases from J, the gap between germline ends came to 7 bases. This CDR3 has 12 amino acids.

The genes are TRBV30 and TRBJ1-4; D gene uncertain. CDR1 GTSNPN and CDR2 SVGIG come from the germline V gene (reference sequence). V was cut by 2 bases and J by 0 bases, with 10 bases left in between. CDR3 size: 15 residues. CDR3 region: CAWSLGTTTNEKLFF. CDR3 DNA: TGTGCCTGGAGTCTGGGAACTACAACTAATGAAAAACTGTTTTTT.

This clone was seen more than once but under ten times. The CDR3 loop is CSESEVNTEAFF. Here the CDR3 DNA reads TGCAGCGAGAGCGAAGTGAACACTGAAGCTTTCTTT. This chain links TRBV29-1 with TRBJ1-1; D remains unclear. The V gene lost 7 bases and the J gene lost 0 bases, with 9 bases spanning the gap. Germline CDR1 SQVTM, CDR2 ANQGSEA. The CDR3 spans 12 residues. The whole variable domain, filled in from reference TRBV29-1 and TRBJ1-1, reads SAVISQKPSRDICQRGTSLTIQCQVDSQVTMMFWYRQQPGQSLTLIATANQGSEATYESGFVIDKFPISRPNLTFSTLTVSNMSPEDSSIYLCSESEVNTEAFFGQGTRLTVV.

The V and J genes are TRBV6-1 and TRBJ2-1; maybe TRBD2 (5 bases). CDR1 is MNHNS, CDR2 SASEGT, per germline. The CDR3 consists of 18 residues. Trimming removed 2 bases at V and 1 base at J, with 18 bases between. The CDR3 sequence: CASSEYDAGPASYNEQFF. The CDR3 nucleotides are TGTGCCAGCAGTGAATACGATGCGGGCCCCGCATCCTACAATGAGCAGTTCTTC.

The CDR3 DNA follows: TGTGCCAGCAGCTCCCATGGGGGACAGGGAGATGAAAAACTGTTTTTT. Protein sequence: CASSSHGGQGDEKLFF. The chain combines TRBV7-3 with TRBJ1-4, with 9 bases matching TRBD1. Germline trimming cut 4 bases from V and 6 bases from J; bases unmatched to any gene: 9. Germline V gene sequence: CDR1 SGHTA, CDR2 FQGTGA. The CDR3 consists of 16 residues.

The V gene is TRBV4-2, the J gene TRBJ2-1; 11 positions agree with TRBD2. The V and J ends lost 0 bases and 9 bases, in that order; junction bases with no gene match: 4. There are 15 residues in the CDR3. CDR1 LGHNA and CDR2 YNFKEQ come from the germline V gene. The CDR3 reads CASSQEGTSGVEQFF. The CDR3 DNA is TGTGCCAGCAGCCAAGAGGGGACTAGCGGAGTTGAGCAGTTCTTC.

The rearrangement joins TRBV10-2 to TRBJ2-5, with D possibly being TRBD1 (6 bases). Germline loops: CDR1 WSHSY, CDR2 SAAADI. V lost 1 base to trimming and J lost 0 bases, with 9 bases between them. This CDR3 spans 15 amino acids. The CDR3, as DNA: TGCGCCAGCAGTGAGTACGGGACATACCAAGAGACCCAGTACTTC. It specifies CASSEYGTYQETQYF.

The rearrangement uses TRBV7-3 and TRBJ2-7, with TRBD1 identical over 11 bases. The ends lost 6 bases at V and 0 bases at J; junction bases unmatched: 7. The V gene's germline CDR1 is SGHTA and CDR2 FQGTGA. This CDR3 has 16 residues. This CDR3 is CASSRTGGLSSYEQYF. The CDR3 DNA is TGTGCCAGCAGTCGGACAGGGGGCCTAAGCTCCTACGAGCAGTACTTC.

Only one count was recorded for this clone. CDR3 coding DNA: TGTGCCAGCAGCCCGGGGACAGGGGATAATCAGCCCCAGCATTTT. It translates to CASSPGTGDNQPQHF. The chain couples TRBV9 to TRBJ1-5, with 10 bases fitting TRBD1. Germline CDR1 is SGDLS and CDR2 is YYNGEE. Germline trimming cut 4 bases from V and 4 bases from J; bases unmatched to any gene: 5. The CDR3 extends over 15 amino acids.

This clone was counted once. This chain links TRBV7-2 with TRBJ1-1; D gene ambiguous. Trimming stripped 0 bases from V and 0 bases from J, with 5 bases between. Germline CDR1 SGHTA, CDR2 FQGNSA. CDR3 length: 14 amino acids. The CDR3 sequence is CASSLANMNTEAFF. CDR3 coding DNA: TGTGCCAGCAGCTTAGCAAATATGAACACTGAAGCTTTCTTT.

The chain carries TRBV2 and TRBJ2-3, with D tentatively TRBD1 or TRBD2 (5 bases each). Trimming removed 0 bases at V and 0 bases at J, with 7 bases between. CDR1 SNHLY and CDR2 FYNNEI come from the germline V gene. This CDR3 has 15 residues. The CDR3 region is CASSEAGTSTDTQYF. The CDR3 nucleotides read TGTGCCAGCAGTGAAGCCGGGACGAGCACAGATACGCAGTATTTT.

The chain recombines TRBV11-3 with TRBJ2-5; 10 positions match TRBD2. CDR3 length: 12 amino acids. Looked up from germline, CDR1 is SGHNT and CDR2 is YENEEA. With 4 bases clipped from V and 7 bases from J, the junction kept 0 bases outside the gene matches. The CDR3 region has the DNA TGTGCCAGCAGCTGGACTAGCGGGACCCAGTACTTC. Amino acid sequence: CASSWTSGTQYF.

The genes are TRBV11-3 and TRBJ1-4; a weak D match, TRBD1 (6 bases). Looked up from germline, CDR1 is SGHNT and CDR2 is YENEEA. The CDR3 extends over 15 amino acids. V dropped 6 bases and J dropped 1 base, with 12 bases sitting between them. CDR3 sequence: CASSPGGGTNEKLFF. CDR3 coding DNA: TGTGCCAGCAGTCCTGGAGGGGGAACTAATGAAAAACTGTTTTTT.